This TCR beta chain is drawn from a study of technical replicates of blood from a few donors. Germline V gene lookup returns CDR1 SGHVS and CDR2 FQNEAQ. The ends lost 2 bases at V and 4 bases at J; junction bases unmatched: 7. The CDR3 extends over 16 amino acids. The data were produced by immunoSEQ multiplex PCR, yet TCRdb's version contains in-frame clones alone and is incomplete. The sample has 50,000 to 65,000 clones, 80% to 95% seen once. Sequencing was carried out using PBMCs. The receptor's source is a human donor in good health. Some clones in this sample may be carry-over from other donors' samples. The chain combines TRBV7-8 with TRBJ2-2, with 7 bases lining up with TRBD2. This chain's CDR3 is CASSLSGGSTTGELFF. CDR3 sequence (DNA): TGTGCCAGCAGCTTAAGTGGCGGGAGTACCACCGGGGAGCTGTTTTTT.